Detailed here is one TCR beta chain. What it recognizes is unknown. This sample stems from a study of CD8+CD57+ T cells in acquired aplastic anemia. Overall study findings and caveats: Patient and control CD8+ Simpson's diversity was not significantly different.

TCR beta VDJ and CDR3 were profiled, and genomic DNA was the template. MiXCR, applied by TCRdb to the reads, yields one record per CDR3 protein. The sample yields approximately 380,000 distinct CDR3 sequences, 60% to 80% seen once. V gave up 4 bases and J gave up 9 bases, with 26 bases separating them. Germline V lookup: CDR1 SGDLS, CDR2 YYNGEE. The CDR3 length is 16 residues. This receptor was taken from a human donor in good health, serving as a control. J is TRBJ2-7 and V is TRBV9; the D gene is possibly TRBD1 (6 bases). Sequencing was done on a sample of sorted CD4+, CD8+, or CD8+CD57+ T cells (not recorded which) from PBMCs. The CDR3 coding sequence is TGTGCCAGCAGCCAACACAACGGGTCTGGGGGCGCGGGGCAGTACTTC. This translates into CASSQHNGSGGAGQYF.